The 6 T cell receptor beta chains given below trace back to one sample, sequenced in a study of cytomegalovirus exposure and HLA in healthy donors (TCRdb year 2017). The library was generated by the immunoSEQ multiplex PCR assay. The table was pulled from immuneACCESS by TCRdb, which kept in-frame rearrangements only. Such tables lose some clones; where checked, under half of the loss comes from unresolved V genes, and the rest has no known cause. Recorded for this sample are around 70,000 clones; nearly 95% of them occurred a single time. 1.5% to 1.8% of the sample is taken by the ten largest. Sequenced input: PBMCs. The receptors were sampled from a young man in good health and CMV-seropositive.

This clone was seen once. The V gene is TRBV5-1, the J gene TRBJ2-1, with 8 bases fitting TRBD2. Trimming took 6 bases from V and 9 from J; bases not matched to a gene: 14. The CDR3 totals 15 residues. Germline V gives CDR1 SGHRS, CDR2 YFSETQ. CDR3 DNA sequence: TGCGCCAGCACTCTGGGAGCGGGGGCCCTCGGTGAGCAGTTCTTC. Encoded protein: CASTLGAGALGEQFF.

V and J are TRBV28 and TRBJ2-1, with TRBD2 matching 10 bases. From germline, CDR1 is MDHEN and CDR2 SYDVKM. J was trimmed by 6 bases and V by 5 bases; bases with no gene match: 4. The CDR3 extends over 14 amino acids. The CDR3 spells CASSVAGGGNEQFF. The DNA for the CDR3 is TGTGCCAGCAGTGTAGCGGGAGGCGGCAATGAGCAGTTCTTC.

V and J are TRBV6-1 and TRBJ2-5; 8 bases are a match to TRBD1. V trimming: 7 bases; J trimming: 5 bases; junction bases outside the gene matches: 9. CDR3 length equals 14 residues. Looked up from germline, CDR1 is MNHNS and CDR2 is SASEGT. In nucleotides, the CDR3 is TGTGCCAGCATGGACAGGGTGCGGTTCGAGACCCAGTACTTC. Its protein is CASMDRVRFETQYF.

V and J are TRBV28 and TRBJ1-1, with 8 bases fitting TRBD1. The CDR3 sequence is 14 residues long. V shed 8 bases and J 4 bases; nucleotides not matched to a gene: 9. Germline V gene lookup returns CDR1 MDHEN and CDR2 SYDVKM. As DNA, the CDR3 is TGTGCCAGCCGTCTCAGGGGGCTTGGCACTGAAGCTTTCTTT. This translates into CASRLRGLGTEAFF.

The chain is built from TRBV5-1 and TRBJ2-3; TRBD2 matches at 8 bases. The J segment lost 5 bases and the V segment lost 2 bases, leaving 10 bases of the junction unmatched. The CDR3 runs to 16 residues. In germline, CDR1 is SGHRS, CDR2 YFSETQ. For the CDR3, the DNA is TGCGCCAGCAGCTTCCGAAGCGGGAGCAGTGGAGATACGCAGTATTTT. It translates to CASSFRSGSSGDTQYF.

This clone was counted a single time. This chain uses TRBV19 with TRBJ1-2; D is unresolved. V was shortened by 5 bases and J by 6 bases, with 16 bases between the two germline ends. CDR1 LNHDA and CDR2 SQIVND come from the germline V gene (reference sequence). This CDR3 comprises 14 residues. For the CDR3, the DNA is TGTGCCAGTAGTCCGCAGGAAGGTACCCATGGCTACACCTTC. Amino acids: CASSPQEGTHGYTF. The full variable domain, its missing parts supplied by reference TRBV19 and TRBJ1-2, is DGGITQSPKYLFRKEGQNVTLSCEQNLNHDAMYWYRQDPGQGLRLIYYSQIVNDFQKGDIAEGYSVSREKKESFPLTVTSAQKNPTAFYLCASSPQEGTHGYTFGSGTRLTVV.